Here is one TCR beta chain with its context. Its antigen remains unknown. The data were taken from a study of cytomegalovirus exposure and HLA in healthy donors. Study-wide results and caveats: Serostatus for CMV was the only available immune exposure information.

V was clipped by 6 bases and J by 3 bases; unmatched bases: 5. This CDR3 is built from 15 residues. Germline CDR1 is MNHEY and CDR2 is SVGAGI. The PCR made use of 60 Vbeta and 13 Jbeta primers. Assay: immunoSEQ multiplex PCR; the TCRdb copy retains only in-frame clones and omits some. Its table records approximately 130,000 clones. This sequence was found in a woman aged 60-70 years in good health and CMV-seronegative. Source material: PBMCs. The rearrangement links TRBV6-5 to TRBJ2-2; 9 bases are a match to TRBD1. This CDR3 reads CASRYRDRDTGELFF. The CDR3 coding sequence is TGTGCCAGCAGGTACCGGGACAGGGACACCGGGGAGCTGTTTTTT.